This T cell receptor beta chain comes out of a study of shared clonotypes between healthy human individuals. An assay was performed, and its level was deep. Method: immunoSEQ multiplex PCR; TCRdb's copy keeps in-frame clones and lacks some. The sample yields some 320,000 clones, around 87% seen once. The table lists this clone with a count of one. Each CD8 memory set brought CD45RO+ cells together with CCR7-negative CD45RA+ TemRA cells. The J segment lost 3 bases and the V segment lost 1 base, leaving 1 base of the junction unmatched. The CDR3 extends over 17 amino acids. Germline lookup yields CDR1 MGHRA and CDR2 YSYEKL.

This chain joins TRBV4-1 and TRBJ2-2, with TRBD2 identical over 14 bases. Specimen: memory CD8+ T cells sorted from blood. The subset was: CD45RO+ cells pooled with CCR7-negative TemRA cells. The sequence was obtained from a man younger than 30 in good health. The CDR3 region is CASSQGLAGGYTGELFF. In DNA form, the CDR3 reads TGCGCCAGCAGCCAAGGACTAGCGGGAGGGTACACCGGGGAGCTGTTTTTT.